The sequence of this TCR beta chain was determined in a study of T cell responses to AZD1222 COVID-19 vaccine. Whole-study results and caveats: Repertoire samples came only from after the peak T cell response.

Regarding this clone: The antigen remains unidentified.

Profiling relied on immunoSEQ multiplex PCR, and the TCRdb table lists in-frame clones only, not all of them. This table holds some 160,000 clones, less than 95% found once. Germline V gene sequence: CDR1 LNHDA, CDR2 SQIVND (reference sequence). This CDR3 is built from 14 residues. V was clipped by 7 bases and J by 0 bases, with 12 bases between them. The receptor was derived from an adult in good health. V gene TRBV19 combines with J gene TRBJ1-2; D ambiguous. Source: peripheral blood, taken on day 0 of AZD1222 vaccination. CDR3 protein: CASKPTTSNYGYTF. The CDR3 DNA is TGTGCCAGTAAGCCAACGACATCTAACTATGGCTACACCTTC.